The clone carrying this TCR beta chain was counted once. The data stem from a study of blood T cell repertoires in COVID-19. Study-level information: Both acute and convalescent COVID-19 samples were obtained from the United States, Italy and Spain. T cells, B-cell-depleted T cells, or PBMCs supplied cDNA or gDNA.

Authors' methods: Reference gene primer amplification yielded estimated nucleated cell counts. This table comes from immunoSEQ multiplex PCR, and its TCRdb copy is limited to in-frame clones, with some not included. That table furnishes V, J and clone size, whereas the DNA furnished D and trimming. This sample has 120,000 to 150,000 clones, with about four fifths found just once. V lost 0 bases, J lost 6 bases, and 15 bases lay in between. This CDR3 has 16 amino acids. Germline V lookup: CDR1 KGHSH, CDR2 LQKENI. Patients in Seattle were enrolled during active infection, then followed longitudinally. The specimen sequenced was peripheral blood. This TCR came from a man aged 25-40 years with COVID-19, enrolled during active disease. V and J are TRBV18 and TRBJ2-1; TRBD2 is a possible D gene (6 bases). The CDR3 DNA is TGTGCCAGCTCACCACCGTCGCGGGGAGCGGTCAATGAGCAGTTCTTC. Its translation: CASSPPSRGAVNEQFF.